A selection of T cell receptor beta chains follows, all from one sample in a study of CD8 T cells in Susac syndrome. Using its own MiXCR run on the immunoSEQ multiplex PCR reads, TCRdb lists one record per CDR3 protein. The top ten clones hold 0.25% to 0.3% of a sample with about 120,000 distinct CDR3 sequences, around 94% of them seen once. The sample taken for sequencing was CD8+ T cells from PBMCs. The origin of the receptors is a human donor with Susac syndrome. The CDR3 runs from the conserved cysteine through the conserved F or W. D genes are given only for firm matches. Rows give clone size only sometimes, using once, few, many, or a class for an expanded clone.

cdr3_aa cdr3_nt v_call clone_size d_call j_call
CSASGGASSYEQYF TGCAGTGCCTCAGGGGGGGCCTCATCCTACGAGCAGTACTTC TRBV20-1 . . TRBJ2-7
CASSQGGRGDSPLHF TGCGCCAGCAGCCAAGGAGGAAGGGGTGATTCACCCCTCCACTTT TRBV4-3 . . TRBJ1-6
CSVFFQNTIYF TGCAGCGTTTTTTTTCAAAACACCATATATTTT TRBV29-1 . . TRBJ1-3
CSARRNRGSSHYGYTF TGCAGTGCTAGGCGAAACAGGGGGTCTTCGCACTATGGCTACACCTTC TRBV20-1 . TRBD1 TRBJ1-2
CASTPSPGGVNEQFF TGTGCCAGCACCCCCAGCCCCGGAGGGGTCAATGAGCAGTTCTTC TRBV4-2 . . TRBJ2-1
CASRPDGYTYEQYF TGTGCCAGCAGACCGGACGGGTATACCTACGAGCAGTACTTC TRBV6-5 . . TRBJ2-7
CASLRGTEAFF TGTGCCAGCCTCCGGGGCACTGAAGCTTTCTTT TRBV7-9 . . TRBJ1-1
CASSLTDSYGYTF TGTGCCAGCAGCTTAACGGACAGCTATGGCTACACCTTC TRBV7-9 . . TRBJ1-2
CASRGRGAEAFF TGTGCCAGCAGGGGTAGGGGTGCTGAAGCTTTCTTT TRBV12-3/TRBV12-4 . . TRBJ1-1
CSARQQGMYTEAFF TGCAGTGCTAGACAACAGGGAATGTACACTGAAGCTTTCTTT TRBV20-1 . . TRBJ1-1
CASSQDPSAMGYEQYF TGTGCCAGCAGCCAAGATCCTAGTGCGATGGGCTACGAGCAGTACTTC TRBV3-1 once . TRBJ2-7
CASSLLSDTQYF TGTGCCAGCAGTCTCCTTTCAGATACGCAGTATTTT TRBV6-2/TRBV6-3 few . TRBJ2-3
CASKYDGQNTEAFF TGTGCCAGCAAGTACGACGGACAGAACACTGAAGCTTTCTTT TRBV25-1 . . TRBJ1-1
CASSVRGDNPYEQYF TGTGCCAGCAGCGTACGAGGGGACAACCCCTACGAGCAGTACTTC TRBV9 . . TRBJ2-7
CASSLTGEGEQYF TGTGCCAGCAGCTTGACAGGGGAAGGCGAGCAGTACTTC TRBV13 . TRBD1 TRBJ2-7
CASSAREGTGLFF TGTGCCAGCAGCGCCCGAGAGGGGACAGGGCTGTTTTTT TRBV9 . TRBD1 TRBJ1-4
CASSPLRGSEQYF TGTGCCAGCAGTCCCCTGAGGGGGTCCGAGCAGTACTTC TRBV6-1 . . TRBJ2-7
CASSTRNEKLFF TGTGCCAGTAGTACGAGAAATGAAAAACTGTTTTTT TRBV19 . . TRBJ1-4
CASSLSGSSYEQYF TGTGCCAGCAGTTTGAGTGGGAGCTCCTACGAGCAGTACTTC TRBV27 . . TRBJ2-7
CASRPTRDEGSYEQYF TGTGCCAGCAGACCTACTCGGGACGAAGGGTCCTACGAGCAGTACTTC TRBV12-3/TRBV12-4 . . TRBJ2-7
CAISEGPNTEAFF TGTGCCATCAGTGAGGGTCCTAACACTGAAGCTTTCTTT TRBV10-3 once . TRBJ1-1
CASSYARGGTDTQYF TGTGCCAGCAGTTACGCGAGGGGAGGGACAGATACGCAGTATTTT TRBV6-5 . TRBD2 TRBJ2-3
CASSLNQAGITDTQYF TGTGCCAGCAGCTTAAACCAAGCGGGGATCACAGATACGCAGTATTTT TRBV11-1 . TRBD2 TRBJ2-3
CASRLLGGTGDIQYF TGTGCCAGCAGACTACTAGGGGGTACCGGAGACATTCAGTACTTC TRBV28 . . TRBJ2-4
CASSFGGSEQFF TGTGCCAGCAGTTTCGGAGGGTCTGAGCAGTTCTTC TRBV27 . . TRBJ2-1
CASSQELAGGPEETQYF TGCGCCAGCAGCCAAGAACTAGCGGGGGGGCCGGAGGAGACCCAGTACTTC TRBV4-1 . TRBD2 TRBJ2-5
CASSFRQGTYGYTF TGTGCCAGCAGCTTTCGGCAGGGTACCTATGGCTACACCTTC TRBV5-6 . . TRBJ1-2